This T cell receptor (beta chain) was recorded in a study of blood T cell repertoires in COVID-19. Sequenced by immunoSEQ multiplex PCR; TCRdb stores in-frame clones only, minus some. The sample includes 150,000 or so clones, 75% to 90% of them seen just once. CDR1 is MNHEY and CDR2 is SMNVEV in the germline V gene (reference sequence). The germline V and J ends were trimmed by 4 bases and 3 bases, with 3 bases remaining between them. The CDR3 length is 11 residues. This TCR came from a man aged 18 to 35 with COVID-19, enrolled during active disease. This sequence joins TRBV27 and TRBJ1-1, with D unresolved. The sample comprised peripheral blood. The chain's CDR3 is CASSSDTEAFF. The DNA for the CDR3 is TGTGCCAGCAGTTCGGACACTGAAGCTTTCTTT.